What follows is one TCR beta chain and its context. Its cognate antigen is unknown. These data belong to a study of Tregs in tolerant kidney transplant recipients. Study findings and constraints: Findings come from small patient numbers and require larger validation.

The protocol was immunoSEQ multiplex PCR, while the TCRdb copy is restricted to in-frame clones and leaves out a portion. The table lists 55,000 to 70,000 clones, over 75% of them singletons, with roughly 2.2% in the top ten. This TCR came from a human donor who received a combined kidney and bone marrow transplant. This specimen consisted of Tregs from blood, obtained before the transplant.

The CDR3 sequence is CASSLGPAATDTQYF. Written as DNA, the CDR3 is TGTGCCAGCAGCTTAGGTCCTGCAGCGACAGATACGCAGTATTTT. The chain employs TRBV7-2 and TRBJ2-3; no clear D gene. This CDR3 region has 15 residues. Trimming took off 1 base at V and 3 bases at J, with 11 bases between the two ends. CDR1 and CDR2 (germline): SGHTA, FQGNSA.